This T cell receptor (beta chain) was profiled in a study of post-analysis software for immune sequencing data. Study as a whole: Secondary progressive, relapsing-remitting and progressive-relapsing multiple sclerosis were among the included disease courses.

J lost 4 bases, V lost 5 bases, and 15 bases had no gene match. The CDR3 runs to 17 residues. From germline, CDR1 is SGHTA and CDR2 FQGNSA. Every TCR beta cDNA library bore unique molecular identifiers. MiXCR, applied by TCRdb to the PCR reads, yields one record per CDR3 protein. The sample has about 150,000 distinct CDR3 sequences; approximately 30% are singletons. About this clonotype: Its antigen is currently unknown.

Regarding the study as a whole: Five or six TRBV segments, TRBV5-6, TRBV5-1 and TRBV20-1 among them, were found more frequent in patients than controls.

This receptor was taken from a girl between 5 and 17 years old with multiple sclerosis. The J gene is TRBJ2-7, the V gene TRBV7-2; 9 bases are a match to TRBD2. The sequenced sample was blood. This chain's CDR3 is CASSPTAMRGGLYEQYF. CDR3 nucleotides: TGTGCCAGCAGCCCCACTGCAATGCGGGGGGGCCTATACGAGCAGTACTTC. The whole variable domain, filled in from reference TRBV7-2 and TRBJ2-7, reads GAGVSQSPSNKVTEKGKDVELRCDPISGHTALYWYRQSLGQGLEFLIYFQGNSAPDKSGLPSDRFSAERTGGSVSTLTIQRTQQEDSAVYLCASSPTAMRGGLYEQYFGPGTRLTVT.